This record looks at one T cell receptor (beta chain) sequence and its context. The antigen it recognizes is unknown. No clone much larger than this one lies a single base away; base qualities are absent. In total, roughly 670 healthy bone marrow donors made up the cohort. At the time of sampling, every cohort member was nominally healthy, though immune exposures that went unrecorded were likely present. The donor was CMV seronegative and was included in the group of a few hundred seronegative cohort members. Each donor provided a peripheral blood sample, and peripheral blood mononuclear cells were used for TCR beta sequencing. Genomic DNA extraction from the blood cell samples was performed with the Qiagen DNeasy Blood Extraction Kit. This sample is drawn from a study of cytomegalovirus exposure and HLA in healthy donors (dated by TCRdb to the late 2010s). Regarding the research as a whole: According to an earlier analysis of several hundred of the donors, about 179 million T cells yielded roughly 100 million unique TCR beta sequences and 276 Gb of sequence data. An early release that covered roughly 600 HLA-typed donors contained approximately 300 gigabases of sequencing data and around 80 million unique TCR sequences. Among the approximately 400 genotyped donors, roughly 80% belonged to the genetic ancestry cluster associated with self-reported Caucasian donors. The study aimed to test whether signatures of past pathogen exposure could be identified by cataloging public T cell receptors. The study used immunosequencing to profile the T cell repertoires of 670 or so subjects and linked those repertoires to cytomegalovirus serostatus. Along with the approximately 670-subject first cohort, a separate validation cohort of around 110 different subjects was used. High-throughput TCR immunosequencing, statistical association of individual TCRs with disease status, and machine learning were combined to predict cytomegalovirus infection status. A later analysis re-examined previously published TCR beta repertoires from 610 or so donors and added high-resolution HLA genotyping to investigate patterns of TCR occurrence. Rather than drawing on any new phenotypic data, the later analysis identified candidate immune exposures from TCR beta sequences and the way those sequences occurred across donors. To decide whether each TCR beta V gene segment behaved as functional or pseudogenic, an earlier analysis of 587 of the donors relied on high-throughput TCR beta sequencing. Donor age, sex, ethnicity and CMV serostatus were compiled alongside the repertoire data. Genome-wide SNP genotypes for about 65% of the 666 donors were used in a later genetic analysis, which treated that subset as a discovery cohort. All discovery cohort repertoires had been generated using a single sequencing platform. Both class I and class II loci were covered by HLA typing, at four-digit resolution. Typing coverage differed by locus: A, B, C, DRB1 and DQB1 were typed in roughly 620-630 donors, DQA1 in 500 to 550, DPA1 in 600 to 610, and DPB1 in 472. Because of strong linkage in the cohort, roughly five DR-DQ haplotypes were treated as single units for association and clustering. Among roughly 400 genotyped donors of the cohort, an average of around 220,000 unique TCR beta nucleotide sequences was sequenced per donor, of which roughly 17% were non-productive. What the study reported, not specific to this receptor: Linkage disequilibrium might explain the correlated functional status among segregating V segments, but an unknown experimental factor could not be excluded. Because counts were too low, about 15 rarely observed V segments, including chromosome 9 orphons, were left out of the earlier analysis of approximately 500 of the donors. A group of highly shared sequence variants was considered likely to be a technical artifact of the sequencing pipeline. According to a later genetic analysis, donors in an Asian-associated ancestry cluster had fewer N-insertions in productive TCRs than the approximately 670-donor mean. A few of the identified cytomegalovirus-associated TCR beta chains were confirmed in vitro to be specific for cytomegalovirus antigens. In the study, about 150 TCR beta chains were listed as associated with cytomegalovirus. Cytomegalovirus status was reported to be diagnosed by the classifier with high specificity and sensitivity in both the original and validation cohorts. The 87-base-pair reads could not distinguish some IMGT-functional V segments, including TRBV6-2 and TRBV6-3, so those segments were excluded. The only immune exposure information available for the cohort was CMV serostatus. In an earlier analysis of roughly 560 of the donors, most TCR beta V segments were observed in productive rearrangements about 87% or about 30% of the time, broadly matching IMGT annotations. Sequencing depth was assumed to be roughly uniform across donors in the presence/absence analyses, though that assumption may not hold. The cohort was sequenced for TCR beta chains only, and without alpha or paired-chain data the features that could be detected were limited. According to a later analysis, most CMV-associated TCR beta chains appeared to be HLA-restricted, and the HLA associations seemed to be driven largely by CMV exposure. Several of the top co-occurrence clusters appeared to be linked to parvovirus B19, influenza, CMV and Epstein-Barr virus, according to a later analysis. In a later analysis, HLA-associated TCR beta chains showed more clonal expansion and lower generation probabilities than non-associated chains that were equally common. The authors suggested that the approach could potentially be generalized to other disease states and immunological phenotypes. A further reported finding was that TCR beta sequences accurately predicted the HLA-A and HLA-B alleles for most subjects in the first cohort. A later analysis associated 15,000 to 20,000 TCR beta sequences with specific HLA alleles at a false discovery rate of 0.05. Strong co-occurrence of HLA alleles, especially DR and DQ, made assigning TCR associations to individual alleles difficult. HLA typing was unavailable for some donors at each locus, so association tests used only the typed subset. An association between a missense DCLRE1C variant and V-gene and J-gene trimming of TCR beta chains was found in a later genetic analysis and replicated in an independent cohort. Most TCR sequences were seen in very few donors, while some public TCRs were found in many individuals. In a later analysis, the rate of TCR association differed among HLA loci, with DRB1 alleles having the most associated TCRs and HLA-C alleles having the fewest.

The V end loses 6 bases and the J end loses 8 bases, and a stretch of 8 bases separates them. Looking up the germline V gene yields CDR1 MNHNS and CDR2 SASEGT. The CDR3 measures 11 amino acids from cysteine to phenylalanine. Only the CDR3 region is kept as DNA, spanning 33 bases read in frame from base 1. The library was built by means of the immunoSEQ multiplex PCR assay. For the multiplex PCR, a mixture combining 60 forward primers for TCR Vbeta segments and 13 reverse primers for TCR Jbeta segments was used. Amplification of the CDR3 region of rearranged TCR beta genes was performed with a multiplex PCR assay on genomic DNA. The Illumina HiSeq System was used to sequence the amplified TCR beta libraries as 87-base-pair reads. The published analysis was carried out like this. Across the 700 or so repertoires, a later analysis counted around 80 million unique TCR beta chains, roughly 11 million of which were shared by at least two donors. To remove PCR and sequencing errors, raw reads were error-corrected and collapsed into unique sequences using a nearest-neighbor algorithm that merged closely related sequences. V, D and J gene segments were assigned by aligning CDR3 sequences to IMGT reference sequences. For a sequence to be retained, a match of at least six nucleotides was required to both a V gene segment and a J gene segment. Rearrangements were classified as productive when the CDR3 lacked stop codons and remained in frame with V and J, and all other rearrangements were classified as non-productive. CDR3 was defined by IMGT convention, running from the second conserved V-encoded cysteine to the conserved J-encoded phenylalanine. In an earlier analysis of around 540 of the donors, sequences lacking an unambiguous match to a single V gene segment were excluded. An earlier analysis of a few hundred of the donors called V segments functional above 56.7% productive rearrangements and segregating when the between-donor standard deviation exceeded 5%. A statistical classification framework was built for diagnosing cytomegalovirus status from the catalog of TCR beta chain sequences. In a later analysis, V and J genes were assigned by comparing TCR nucleotide sequences against IMGT/GENE-DB human TR gene sequences. Using the TCRdist pipeline, a later analysis assigned CDR3 sequences along with most-parsimonious VDJ recombination scenarios. In a later analysis, each TCR beta chain was defined by its CDR3 amino acid sequence together with its V-gene family, and reads lacking a unique V-gene family were excluded. A later analysis removed 592 highly shared, low-generation-probability nucleotide sequences to deal with suspected cross-contamination and a sequencing artifact. For each public chain, a later analysis derived a clonal expansion index from normalized ranks of inferred template counts within each repertoire. Generation probabilities in a later analysis came from a VDJ recombination model fitted to out-of-frame rearrangements, and those results were checked against IGoR. A later analysis scored TCR-TCR, TCR-HLA and TCR-CMV co-occurrence with hypergeometric tests, applying a repertoire-size bias correction to TCR pairs. To estimate false discovery rates, a later analysis permuted the HLA or CMV assignments 20 times. In a later analysis, co-occurring TCRs were grouped with DBSCAN, and TCRdist sequence similarity was added when clustering was performed within HLA-allele-positive subsets. For co-occurrence clustering, repertoires with fewer than 30,000 or more than 120,000 public chains were excluded, along with roughly 5 repertoires with anomalous nucleotide sharing. Entries here come from immuneACCESS through TCRdb and include only in-frame sequences with V and J called. Some clones fail to appear in such tables; in the studies checked, an unresolved V gene covers under half of the shortfall, and the cause of the remainder is unknown. That table gives V, J and clone size, and the DNA gave D and trimming. The table for this sample lists hundreds of thousands of clones; approximately 82% of them were counted only once. Of the sample, 0.58% falls within the top ten clones.

The receptor's source is a woman between 35 and 50 years old in good health and CMV-seronegative. The sequencing sample was made of PBMCs. Rearrangement joined TRBV6-1 to TRBJ2-1; a confident D gene designation cannot be given. The DNA sequence is TGTGCCAGCAGGCAAGTAGATGAGCAGTTCTTC. Translation gives CASRQVDEQFF.